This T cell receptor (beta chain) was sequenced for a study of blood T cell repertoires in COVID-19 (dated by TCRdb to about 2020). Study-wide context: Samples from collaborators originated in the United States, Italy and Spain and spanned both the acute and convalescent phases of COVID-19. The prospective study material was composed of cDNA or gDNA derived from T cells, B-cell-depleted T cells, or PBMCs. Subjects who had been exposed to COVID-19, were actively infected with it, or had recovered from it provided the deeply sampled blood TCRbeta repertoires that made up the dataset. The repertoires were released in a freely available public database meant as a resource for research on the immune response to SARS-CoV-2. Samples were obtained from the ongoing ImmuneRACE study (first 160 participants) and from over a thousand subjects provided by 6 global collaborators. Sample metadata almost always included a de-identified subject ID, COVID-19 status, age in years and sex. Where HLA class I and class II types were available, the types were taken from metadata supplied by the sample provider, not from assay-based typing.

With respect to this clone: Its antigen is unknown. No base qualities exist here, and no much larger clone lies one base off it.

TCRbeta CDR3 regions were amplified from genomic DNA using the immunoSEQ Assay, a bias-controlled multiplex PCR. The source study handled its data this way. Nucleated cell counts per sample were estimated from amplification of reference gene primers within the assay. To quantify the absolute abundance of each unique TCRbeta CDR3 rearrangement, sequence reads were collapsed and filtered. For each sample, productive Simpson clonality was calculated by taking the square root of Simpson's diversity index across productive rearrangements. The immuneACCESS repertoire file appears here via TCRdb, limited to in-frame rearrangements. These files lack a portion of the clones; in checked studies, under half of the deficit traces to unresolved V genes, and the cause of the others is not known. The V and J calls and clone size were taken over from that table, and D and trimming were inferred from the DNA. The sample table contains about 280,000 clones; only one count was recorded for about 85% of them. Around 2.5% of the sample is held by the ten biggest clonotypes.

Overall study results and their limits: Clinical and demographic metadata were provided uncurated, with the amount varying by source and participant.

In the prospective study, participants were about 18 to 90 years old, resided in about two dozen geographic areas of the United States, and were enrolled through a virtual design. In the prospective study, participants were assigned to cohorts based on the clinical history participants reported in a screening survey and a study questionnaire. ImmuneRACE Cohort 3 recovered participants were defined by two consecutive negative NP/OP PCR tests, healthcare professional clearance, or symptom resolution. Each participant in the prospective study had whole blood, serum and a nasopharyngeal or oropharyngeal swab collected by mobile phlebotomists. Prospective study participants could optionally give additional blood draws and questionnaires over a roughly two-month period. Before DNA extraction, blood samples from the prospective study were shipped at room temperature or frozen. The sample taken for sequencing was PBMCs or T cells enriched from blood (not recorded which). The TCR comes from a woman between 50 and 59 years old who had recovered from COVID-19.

The DNA reads TGTGCCAGCAGCAACGGACAGACCAATCAGCCCCAGCATTTT. Translated, it reads CASSNGQTNQPQHF. In this chain, TRBV6-2 or TRBV6-3 is recombined with TRBJ1-5, with TRBD1 perhaps the D gene, on 6 matching bases. V lost 6 bases and J lost 3 bases; the stretch between them is 12 bases long. Spanning cysteine to phenylalanine, the CDR3 consists of 14 amino acids. Solely the CDR3 DNA is kept, with 42 bases framed from the first base. Taken from the germline V gene, the CDR1 and CDR2 loops are MNHEY and SVGEGT.